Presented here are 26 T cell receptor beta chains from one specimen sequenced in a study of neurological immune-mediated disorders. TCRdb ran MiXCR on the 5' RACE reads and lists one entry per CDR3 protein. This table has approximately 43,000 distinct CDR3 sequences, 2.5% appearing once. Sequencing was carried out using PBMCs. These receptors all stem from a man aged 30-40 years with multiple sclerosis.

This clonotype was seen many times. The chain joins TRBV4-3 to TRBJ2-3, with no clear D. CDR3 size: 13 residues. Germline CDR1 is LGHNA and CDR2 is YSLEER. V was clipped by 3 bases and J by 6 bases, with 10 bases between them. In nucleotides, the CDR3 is TGCGCCAGCAGCCATTACATACAGGATACGCAGTATTTT. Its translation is CASSHYIQDTQYF.

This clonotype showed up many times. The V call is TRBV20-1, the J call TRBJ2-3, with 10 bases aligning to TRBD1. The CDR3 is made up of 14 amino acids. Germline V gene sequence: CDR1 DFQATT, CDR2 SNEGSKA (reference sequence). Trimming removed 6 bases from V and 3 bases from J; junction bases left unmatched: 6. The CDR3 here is CSARTGGSTDTQYF. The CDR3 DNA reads TGCAGTGCCCGGACAGGGGGTTCGACAGATACGCAGTATTTT.

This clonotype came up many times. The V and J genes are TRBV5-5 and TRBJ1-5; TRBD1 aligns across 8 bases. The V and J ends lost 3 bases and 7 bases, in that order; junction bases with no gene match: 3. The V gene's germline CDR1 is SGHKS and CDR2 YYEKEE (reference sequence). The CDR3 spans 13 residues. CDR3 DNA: TGTGCCAGCAGCTGGACAGGGACACAGCCCCAGCATTTT. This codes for CASSWTGTQPQHF.

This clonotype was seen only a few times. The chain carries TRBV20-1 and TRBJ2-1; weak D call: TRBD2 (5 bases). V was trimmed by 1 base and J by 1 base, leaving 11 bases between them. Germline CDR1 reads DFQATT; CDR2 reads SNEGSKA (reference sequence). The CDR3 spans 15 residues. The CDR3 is CSARVRGRSYNEQFF. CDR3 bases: TGCAGTGCTAGAGTTCGGGGTCGGTCCTACAATGAGCAGTTCTTC.

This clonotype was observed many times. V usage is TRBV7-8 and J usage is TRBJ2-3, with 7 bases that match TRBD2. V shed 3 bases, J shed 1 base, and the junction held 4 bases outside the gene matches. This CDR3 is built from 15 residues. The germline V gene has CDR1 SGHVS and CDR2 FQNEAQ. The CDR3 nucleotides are TGTGCCAGCAGCTTGATGAGCGGGGGCACAGATACGCAGTATTTT. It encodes CASSLMSGGTDTQYF.

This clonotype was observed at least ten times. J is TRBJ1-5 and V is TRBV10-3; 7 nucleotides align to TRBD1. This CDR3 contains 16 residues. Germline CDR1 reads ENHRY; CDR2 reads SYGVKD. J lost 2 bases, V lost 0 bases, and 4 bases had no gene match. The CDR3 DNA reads TGTGCCATCAGTGAGTCAGACAGGGTAGGCAATCAGCCCCAGCATTTT. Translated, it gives CAISESDRVGNQPQHF.

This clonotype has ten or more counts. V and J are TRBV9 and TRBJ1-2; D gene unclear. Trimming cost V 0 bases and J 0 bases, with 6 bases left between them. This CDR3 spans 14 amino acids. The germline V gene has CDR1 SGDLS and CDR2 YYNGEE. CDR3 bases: TGTGCCAGCAGCGTAGGGGGAGCTAACTATGGCTACACCTTC. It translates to CASSVGGANYGYTF.

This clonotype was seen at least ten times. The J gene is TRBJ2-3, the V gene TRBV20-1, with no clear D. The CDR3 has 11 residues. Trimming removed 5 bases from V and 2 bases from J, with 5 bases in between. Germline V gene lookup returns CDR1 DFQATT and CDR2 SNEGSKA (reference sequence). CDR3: CSAHHTDTQYF. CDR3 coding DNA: TGCAGTGCTCACCACACAGATACGCAGTATTTT.

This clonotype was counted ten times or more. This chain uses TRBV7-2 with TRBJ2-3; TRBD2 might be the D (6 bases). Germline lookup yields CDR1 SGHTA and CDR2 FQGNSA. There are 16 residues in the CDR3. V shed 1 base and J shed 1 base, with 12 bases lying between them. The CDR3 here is CASSLVPGVGTDTQYF. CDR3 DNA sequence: TGTGCCAGCAGCTTAGTTCCGGGAGTGGGCACAGATACGCAGTATTTT. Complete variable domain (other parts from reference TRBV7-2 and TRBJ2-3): GAGVSQSPSNKVTEKGKDVELRCDPISGHTALYWYRQSLGQGLEFLIYFQGNSAPDKSGLPSDRFSAERTGGSVSTLTIQRTQQEDSAVYLCASSLVPGVGTDTQYFGPGTRLTVL.

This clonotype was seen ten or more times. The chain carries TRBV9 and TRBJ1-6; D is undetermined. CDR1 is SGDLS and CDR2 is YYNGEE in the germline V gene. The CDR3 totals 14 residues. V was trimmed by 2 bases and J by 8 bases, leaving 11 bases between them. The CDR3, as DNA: TGTGCCAGCAGCGTCAAGGGAGGATATTCACCCCTCCACTTT. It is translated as CASSVKGGYSPLHF.

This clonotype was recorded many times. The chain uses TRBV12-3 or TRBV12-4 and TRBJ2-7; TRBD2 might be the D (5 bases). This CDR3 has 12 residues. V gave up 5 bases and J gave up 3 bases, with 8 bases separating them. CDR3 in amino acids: CASSLSVYEQYF. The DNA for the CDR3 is TGTGCCAGCAGTCTTAGCGTCTACGAGCAGTACTTC.

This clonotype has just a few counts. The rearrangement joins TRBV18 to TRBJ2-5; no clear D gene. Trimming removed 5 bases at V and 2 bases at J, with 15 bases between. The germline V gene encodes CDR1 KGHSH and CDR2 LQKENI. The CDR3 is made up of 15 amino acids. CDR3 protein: CASSEDRRTQETQYF. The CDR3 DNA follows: TGTGCCAGCTCAGAAGACCGAAGAACTCAAGAGACCCAGTACTTC.

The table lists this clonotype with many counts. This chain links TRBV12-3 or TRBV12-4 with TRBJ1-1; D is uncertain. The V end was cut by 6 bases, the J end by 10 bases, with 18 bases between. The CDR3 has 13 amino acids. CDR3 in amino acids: CASSPTDRPGAFF. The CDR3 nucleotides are TGTGCCAGCAGCCCTACGGACCGGCCGGGAGCTTTCTTT.

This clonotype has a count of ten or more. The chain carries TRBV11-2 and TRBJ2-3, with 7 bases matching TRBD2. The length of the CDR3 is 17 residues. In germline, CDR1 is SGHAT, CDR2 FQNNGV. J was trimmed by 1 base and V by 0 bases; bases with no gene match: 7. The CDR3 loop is CASSLDYGAGGTDTQYF. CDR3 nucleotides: TGTGCCAGCAGCTTAGATTATGGGGCGGGGGGCACAGATACGCAGTATTTT. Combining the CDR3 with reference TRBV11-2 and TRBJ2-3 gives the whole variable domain EAGVAQSPRYKIIEKRQSVAFWCNPISGHATLYWYQQILGQGPKLLIQFQNNGVVDDSQLPKDRFSAERLKGVDSTLKIQPAKLEDSAVYLCASSLDYGAGGTDTQYFGPGTRLTVL.

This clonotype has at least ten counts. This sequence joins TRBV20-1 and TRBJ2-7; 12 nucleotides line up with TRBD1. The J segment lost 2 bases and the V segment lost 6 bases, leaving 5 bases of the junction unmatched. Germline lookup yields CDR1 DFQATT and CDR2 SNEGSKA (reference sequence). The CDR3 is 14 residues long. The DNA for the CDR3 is TGCAGTGCGAACCGGGACAGGGGGCCCTACGAGCAGTACTTC. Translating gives CSANRDRGPYEQYF.

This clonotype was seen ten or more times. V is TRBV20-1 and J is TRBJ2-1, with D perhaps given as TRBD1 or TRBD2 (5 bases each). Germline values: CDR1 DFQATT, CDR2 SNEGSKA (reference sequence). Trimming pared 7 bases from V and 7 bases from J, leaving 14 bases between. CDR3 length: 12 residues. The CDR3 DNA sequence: TGCAGTGTGAGGGGTCTAGTTAATGAGCAGTTCTTC. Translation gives CSVRGLVNEQFF.

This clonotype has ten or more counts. The chain's CDR3 is CAITEFIGAGNTIYF. The CDR3 DNA reads TGTGCCATCACCGAGTTTATCGGCGCAGGAAACACCATATATTTT. The chain carries TRBV10-3 and TRBJ1-3; D is ambiguous. Germline V gene data show CDR1 as ENHRY and CDR2 as SYGVKD. The CDR3 length is 15 residues. V lost 7 bases, J lost 4 bases, and 17 bases lay in between.

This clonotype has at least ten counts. CDR3 DNA sequence: TGCAGTGCTAGAGAACCCCGCGGGCGGACTGAAGCTTTCTTT. Translating it yields CSAREPRGRTEAFF. The rearrangement uses TRBV20-1 and TRBJ1-1; no reliable D call. The CDR3 is 14 residues long. The germline V and J ends were trimmed by 0 bases and 5 bases, with 13 bases remaining between them. CDR1 and CDR2 (germline): DFQATT, SNEGSKA (reference sequence).

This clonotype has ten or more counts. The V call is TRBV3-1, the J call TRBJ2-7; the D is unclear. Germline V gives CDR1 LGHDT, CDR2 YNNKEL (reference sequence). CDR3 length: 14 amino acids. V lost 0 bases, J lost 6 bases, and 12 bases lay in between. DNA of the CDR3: TGTGCCAGCAGCCAAGATCCGGGCTCCGGCGAGCAGTACTTC. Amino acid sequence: CASSQDPGSGEQYF.

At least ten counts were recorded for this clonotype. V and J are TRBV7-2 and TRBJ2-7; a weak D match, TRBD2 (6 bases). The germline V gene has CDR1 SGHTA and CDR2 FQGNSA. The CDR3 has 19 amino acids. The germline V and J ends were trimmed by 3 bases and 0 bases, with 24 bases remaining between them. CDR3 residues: CASSFRGGPGNPSSYEQYF. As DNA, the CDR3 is TGTGCCAGCAGCTTCCGGGGAGGCCCAGGCAACCCTAGCTCCTACGAGCAGTACTTC.

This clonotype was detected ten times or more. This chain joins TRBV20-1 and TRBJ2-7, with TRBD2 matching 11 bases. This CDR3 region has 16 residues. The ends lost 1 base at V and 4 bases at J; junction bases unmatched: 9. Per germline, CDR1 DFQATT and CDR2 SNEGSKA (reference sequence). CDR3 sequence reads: CSARAPPGTSGYEQYF. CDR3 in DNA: TGCAGTGCTAGAGCCCCCCCCGGGACTAGCGGTTACGAGCAGTACTTC.

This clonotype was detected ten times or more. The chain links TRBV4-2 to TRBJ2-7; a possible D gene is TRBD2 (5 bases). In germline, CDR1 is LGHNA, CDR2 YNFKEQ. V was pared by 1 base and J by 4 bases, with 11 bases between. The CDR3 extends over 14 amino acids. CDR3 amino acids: CASSQADSSYEQYF. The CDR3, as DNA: TGTGCCAGCAGCCAAGCGGACTCGTCGTACGAGCAGTACTTC.

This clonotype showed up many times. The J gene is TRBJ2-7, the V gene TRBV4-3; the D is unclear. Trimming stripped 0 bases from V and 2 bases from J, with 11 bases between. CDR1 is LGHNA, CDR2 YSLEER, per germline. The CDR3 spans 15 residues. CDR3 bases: TGCGCCAGCAGCCAAGATTCTAAAGGGACCTACGAGCAGTACTTC. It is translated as CASSQDSKGTYEQYF.

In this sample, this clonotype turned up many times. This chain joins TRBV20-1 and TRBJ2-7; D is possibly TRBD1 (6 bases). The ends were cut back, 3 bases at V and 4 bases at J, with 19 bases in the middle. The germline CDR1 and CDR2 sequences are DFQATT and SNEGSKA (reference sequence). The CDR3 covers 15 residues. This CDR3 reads CSARVFGTNLYEQYF. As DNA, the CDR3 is TGCAGTGCTAGGGTTTTTGGGACAAACCTGTACGAGCAGTACTTC.

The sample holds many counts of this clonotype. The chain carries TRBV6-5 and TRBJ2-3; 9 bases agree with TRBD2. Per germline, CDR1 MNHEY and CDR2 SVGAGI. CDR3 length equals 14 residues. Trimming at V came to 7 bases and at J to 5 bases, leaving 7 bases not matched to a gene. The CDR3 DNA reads TGTGCCAGCACTTGGCGGGAGGGTGGAGATACGCAGTATTTT. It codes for CASTWREGGDTQYF.

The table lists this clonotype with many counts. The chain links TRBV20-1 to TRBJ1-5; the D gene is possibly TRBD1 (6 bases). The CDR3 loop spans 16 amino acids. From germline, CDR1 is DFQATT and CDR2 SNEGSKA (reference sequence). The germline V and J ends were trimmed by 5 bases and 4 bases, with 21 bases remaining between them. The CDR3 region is CSAPDRNRLWNQPQHF. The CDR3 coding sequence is TGCAGTGCTCCGGACAGAAATAGACTTTGGAATCAGCCCCAGCATTTT.